These 30 T cell receptor beta chains were all obtained from the same sample, sequenced in a study of T cells in women clearing cervical HPV infection. The repertoire was sequenced with immunoSEQ multiplex PCR; TCRdb's copy has only in-frame clones and lacks some. This sample's table has fewer than 30,000 clones. The specimen sequenced was blood buffy coat. These receptors all come from a woman aged 18 to 69 with a cervical HPV16 infection that either progressed to CIN3+ or cleared (not recorded which).

With respect to this clone: The read terminates 3 residues before the CDR3 end, so the remaining end is supplied by the germline J gene. The chain employs TRBV7-9 and TRBJ2-4; 8 bases map to TRBD1. The CDR3 has 13 residues. Germline V gene sequence: CDR1 SEHNR, CDR2 FQNEAQ (reference sequence). CDR3 DNA, as far as it was read: TGTGCCAGCAGCTACGGACAGGGCAATGGT. This sequence encodes CASSYGQGNG. The complete CDR3 reads CASSYGQGNGQYF.

On this clone itself: Coverage ceases 3 residues before the CDR3 finishes, and the germline J gene fills in the end. The genes are TRBV6-1 and TRBJ2-3; D gene ambiguous. Germline CDR1 and CDR2: MNHNS and SASEGT. Trimming left V 1 base short and J 2 bases short, with 7 bases between. This CDR3 is 14 amino acids long. CDR3 residues: CASSEGFHTDTQYF. CDR3 DNA, as far as it was read: TGTGCCAGCAGTGAAGGTTTCCACACAGATACG.

With respect to this clone: Read data end 3 residues before the CDR3 end; the end is taken from the germline J gene. V gene TRBV5-6 combines with J gene TRBJ2-1, with 8 positions matching TRBD1. This CDR3 comprises 14 residues. CDR1 SGHDT and CDR2 YYEEEE come from the germline V gene. V dropped 2 bases and J dropped 3; count of bases not matched to a gene: 1. The CDR3 here is CASSLQGVYNEQFF. The DNA read from the CDR3 is TGTGCCAGCAGCTTACAGGGGGTCTACAATGAG.

Turning to this clone: The sequenced fragment ends 3 residues before the CDR3 boundary, so the rest is inferred from the germline J gene. V gene TRBV20-1 combines with J gene TRBJ1-1; the D is unclear. The CDR3 contains 13 residues. The V end lost 6 bases, the J end lost 0 bases, and 11 bases lay between the germline ends. Germline V CDR1 and CDR2: DFQATT, SNEGSKA (reference sequence). The CDR3 here is CSAPGDMNTEAFF. The part of the CDR3 DNA that was read is TGCAGTGCCCCCGGGGATATGAACACTGAA.

For this clone: The CDR3 extends 3 residues past the end of the read, so its final part is completed from the germline J gene. The chain combines TRBV20-1 with TRBJ2-3, with 8 bases identical to TRBD1. The CDR3 runs to 18 residues. CDR1 is DFQATT and CDR2 is SNEGSKA in the germline V gene (reference sequence). The sequenced part of the CDR3 DNA is TGCAGTGCTAAGGGACAGGATAGACTAACGGGACCCCAAGAGACG. Translating it yields CSAKGQDRLTGPQET. The CDR3 in its entirety is CSAKGQDRLTGPQETQYF.

Note on this clone: The read ends 3 residues before the CDR3 terminus; that terminus is restored from the germline J gene. The gene calls are TRBV5-6 and TRBJ2-2; D might be TRBD1 (5 bases). CDR1 SGHDT and CDR2 YYEEEE come from the germline V gene. CDR3 length equals 13 residues. V lost 0 bases and J lost 6, with 6 bases in between. The covered CDR3 bases are TGTGCCAGCAGCTTGGGGGGCCCCGGGGAG. It codes for CASSLGGPGE. The full CDR3 is CASSLGGPGELFF. Full variable domain (remainder filled in from reference TRBV5-6 and TRBJ2-2): DAGVTQSPTHLIKTRGQQVTLRCSPKSGHDTVSWYQQALGQGPQFIFQYYEEEERQRGNFPDRFSGHQFPNYSSELNVNALLLGDSALYLCASSLGGPGELFFGEGSRLTVL.

In the case of this clone: The read ends 3 residues shy of where the CDR3 ends; the end is completed using the germline J gene. This chain links TRBV30 with TRBJ2-1; TRBD2 matches 7 bases. The CDR3 sequence is 14 residues long. Germline CDR1 is GTSNPN and CDR2 is SVGIG (reference sequence). J was trimmed by 5 bases and V by 3 bases; bases with no gene match: 7. The CDR3 bases that were read are TGTGCCTGGAGAGTGCGGGAGTGGGACAATGAG. Translation: CAWRVREWDNE. The whole CDR3 sequence reads CAWRVREWDNEQFF.

For this clone: The read terminates 3 residues ahead of where the CDR3 ends, so the germline J gene completes it. This rearrangement joins TRBV20-1 to TRBJ1-1, with TRBD1 matching 8 bases. Germline-derived CDR1 and CDR2 are DFQATT and SNEGSKA (reference sequence). The trim removed 1 base at V and 1 base at J, leaving 5 bases unmatched. The CDR3 length is 15 residues. CDR3 bases read: TGCAGTGCTAGAGGTCCCGGGACAGGGAACACTGAA. It codes for CSARGPGTGNTE. The entire CDR3 sequence reads CSARGPGTGNTEAFF.

The part of the CDR3 DNA that was read is TGTGCCAGCAGTATACGGACAGGAAACACTGAA. Protein product: CASSIRTGNTE. The whole CDR3 is CASSIRTGNTEAFF. The J gene is TRBJ1-1, the V gene TRBV12-3 or TRBV12-4, with TRBD1 matching over 7 bases. Sequencing ends 3 residues short of the CDR3 end; the germline J gene provides the rest. With 5 bases clipped from V and 2 bases from J, the junction kept 5 bases outside the gene matches. The CDR3 loop spans 14 amino acids.

In regard to this clone: The read falls 3 residues short of the CDR3 end, and the missing part is taken from the germline J gene. The chain has TRBV30 and TRBJ1-1; D unresolved. The CDR3 is made up of 11 amino acids. Germline CDR1 and CDR2: GTSNPN and SVGIG (reference sequence). CDR3 sequence reads: CAWSFKGKAFF. Incomplete CDR3 DNA: TGTGCCTGGAGTTTCAAGGGCAAA. The full variable domain, in which reference TRBV30 and TRBJ1-1 provide the parts outside the CDR3, is SQTIHQWPATLVQPVGSPLSLECTVEGTSNPNLYWYRQAAGRGLQLLFYSVGIGQISSEVPQNLSASRPQDRQFILSSKKLLLSDSGFYLCAWSFKGKAFFGQGTRLTVV.

Details on this clone: The read terminates 3 residues before the CDR3 end, so the remaining end is supplied by the germline J gene. V and J are TRBV7-9 and TRBJ1-2; TRBD1 matches 7 bases. Germline V lookup: CDR1 SEHNR, CDR2 FQNEAQ (reference sequence). The CDR3 is 13 residues long. The CDR3 loop reads CASSPRDSDTYTF. The CDR3 DNA, read in part, is TGTGCCAGCAGCCCCCGGGACAGTGATACC.

On this clone: Read data end 3 residues before the CDR3 end; the end is taken from the germline J gene. The genes are TRBV7-9 and TRBJ2-7, with D possibly matching TRBD2 (6 bases). Germline V gene lookup returns CDR1 SEHNR and CDR2 FQNEAQ (reference sequence). CDR3 length equals 14 residues. V lost 5 bases to trimming and J lost 0 bases, with 11 bases between them. The CDR3 reads CASSDSGSSYEQYF. The sequenced CDR3 bases are TGTGCCAGCAGCGATAGCGGTAGCTCCTACGAG.

As concerns this clone: The read gets to within 3 residues of the CDR3 end, and the germline J gene fills in the rest. This chain uses TRBV30 with TRBJ2-7, with a tentative D call TRBD1 (5 bases). Germline lookup yields CDR1 GTSNPN and CDR2 SVGIG (reference sequence). This CDR3 is 12 amino acids long. V lost 1 base and J 2 bases, leaving 6 bases between the germline ends. This CDR3 reads CAWSEGPYEQYF. The CDR3 DNA, read in part, is TGTGCCTGGAGTGAGGGGCCCTACGAG. Full variable domain (missing parts from reference TRBV30 and TRBJ2-7): SQTIHQWPATLVQPVGSPLSLECTVEGTSNPNLYWYRQAAGRGLQLLFYSVGIGQISSEVPQNLSASRPQDRQFILSSKKLLLSDSGFYLCAWSEGPYEQYFGPGTRLTVT.

Concerning this clone: Read coverage stops 3 residues before the CDR3 terminus; the germline J gene supplies the remainder. The V and J genes are TRBV11-2 and TRBJ2-3, with a weak D call TRBD2 (6 bases). The CDR3 runs to 15 residues. The V and J ends lost 5 bases and 0 bases respectively, with 12 bases between them. CDR1 SGHAT and CDR2 FQNNGV come from the germline V gene. The CDR3 loop is CASSPEGLSTDTQYF. The DNA read from the CDR3 is TGTGCCAGCAGCCCCGAGGGACTTAGCACAGATACG.

As regards this clone: The CDR3 end falls 3 residues outside the read, so it is completed with the germline J gene. The chain is built from TRBV7-8 and TRBJ2-2, with TRBD2 matching 9 bases. Germline V gene sequence: CDR1 SGHVS, CDR2 FQNEAQ. The length of the CDR3 is 16 residues. Trimming removed 5 bases from V and 1 base from J; junction bases left unmatched: 5. CDR3 sequence: CASSPRTSENTGELFF. CDR3 DNA (partial): TGTGCCAGCAGCCCCCGGACTAGCGAGAACACCGGGGAG.

To note about this clone: From the germline J gene comes the end of the CDR3, since the read stops 3 residues before it. The chain joins TRBV2 to TRBJ1-6; 8 bases are shared with TRBD1. The ends lost 7 bases at V and 10 bases at J; junction bases unmatched: 9. This CDR3 region has 14 residues. The germline V gene has CDR1 SNHLY and CDR2 FYNNEI. CDR3: CASMTDREGSPLHF. The CDR3 DNA, read in part, is TGTGCCAGCATGACGGACAGGGAAGGGTCACCC.

Concerning this clone itself: Sequencing ends 3 residues short of the CDR3 end; the germline J gene provides the rest. The rearrangement joins TRBV20-1 to TRBJ1-1, with a tentative D call TRBD1 (6 bases). V lost 1 base and J 0 bases, leaving 9 bases between the germline ends. Germline V gives CDR1 DFQATT, CDR2 SNEGSKA (reference sequence). The CDR3 loop spans 14 amino acids. The sequenced part of the CDR3 DNA is TGCAGTGCTAGAGCAGGACAGATGAACACTGAA. Encoded protein: CSARAGQMNTE. The full-length CDR3 reads as CSARAGQMNTEAFF.

To note about this clone: The sequence runs out 3 residues before the end of the CDR3; the remainder is reconstructed from the germline J gene. J is TRBJ2-1 and V is TRBV7-2, with TRBD2 matching 12 bases. The CDR3 covers 17 residues. The V segment lost 0 bases and the J segment 2 bases; nucleotides outside the gene matches: 2. The germline V gene encodes CDR1 SGHTA and CDR2 FQGNSA. This CDR3 is CASSLAASGGAYNEQFF. The covered CDR3 bases are TGTGCCAGCAGCTTAGCAGCTAGCGGGGGGGCCTACAATGAG.

For this clone: The read comes to an end 3 residues before the CDR3 does, leaving the germline J gene to fill in the end. This chain joins TRBV7-2 and TRBJ1-2; TRBD1 might be the D (5 bases). The CDR3 contains 15 residues. Looked up from germline, CDR1 is SGHTA and CDR2 is FQGNSA. This chain's CDR3 is CASSPTGTSTDTYTF. The sequenced CDR3 bases are TGTGCCAGCAGCCCTACCGGGACTAGTACAGATACC.

The CDR3 loop is CSAPGTAYNEQFF. The sequenced part of the CDR3 DNA is TGCAGTGCTCCCGGGACAGCCTACAATGAG. The chain couples TRBV20-1 to TRBJ2-1, with 7 bases aligning to TRBD1. The read falls 3 residues short of the CDR3 end, and the missing part is taken from the germline J gene. From germline, CDR1 is DFQATT and CDR2 SNEGSKA (reference sequence). CDR3 length equals 13 residues. Germline trimming cut 5 bases from V and 2 bases from J; bases unmatched to any gene: 3.

Turning to this clone: Read data end 3 residues before the CDR3 end; the end is taken from the germline J gene. The chain links TRBV12-3 or TRBV12-4 to TRBJ2-7; TRBD2 matches at 8 bases. The CDR3 has 15 amino acids. V lost 4 bases and J lost 3; bases outside the gene matches: 8. The DNA read from the CDR3 is TGTGCCAGCAGTTATGTTGTAGCGGGATACTACGAG. Amino acid sequence: CASSYVVAGYYE. The full CDR3 sequence reads CASSYVVAGYYEQYF.

In the case of this clone: Sequencing ends 3 residues short of the CDR3 end; the germline J gene provides the rest. The rearrangement uses TRBV5-1 and TRBJ2-1; 11 bases agree with TRBD2. Looked up from germline, CDR1 is SGHRS and CDR2 is YFSETQ. This CDR3 region has 15 residues. V was pared by 2 bases and J by 6 bases, with 4 bases of the junction left unmatched. CDR3 in amino acids: CASSFSGGASNEQFF. CDR3 bases read: TGCGCCAGCAGCTTTAGCGGGGGGGCTAGCAATGAG. Full variable domain (missing parts from reference TRBV5-1 and TRBJ2-1): KAGVTQTPRYLIKTRGQQVTLSCSPISGHRSVSWYQQTPGQGLQFLFEYFSETQRNKGNFPGRFSGRQFSNSRSEMNVSTLELGDSALYLCASSFSGGASNEQFFGPGTRLTVL.

CDR3 in amino acids: CSAKTGGQETQYF. The sequenced CDR3 bases are TGCAGCGCGAAGACAGGGGGCCAAGAGACC. V is TRBV29-1 and J is TRBJ2-5; 9 nucleotides match TRBD1. The read halts 3 residues ahead of the CDR3 end, with the missing end drawn from the germline J gene. Germline values: CDR1 SQVTM, CDR2 ANQGSEA. The trim removed 7 bases at V and 1 base at J, leaving 4 bases unmatched. This CDR3 is 13 amino acids long.

Points on this clone: The read finishes 3 residues shy of the CDR3 end, and the germline J gene is used to complete it. The genes are TRBV7-9 and TRBJ2-3; D is possibly TRBD2 (6 bases). Germline-derived CDR1 and CDR2 are SEHNR and FQNEAQ (reference sequence). Trimming removed 5 bases at V and 2 bases at J, with 14 bases between. The CDR3 has 15 residues. The covered CDR3 bases are TGTGCCAGCAGCCGACCGGGACTTCTCACAGATACG. Translating gives CASSRPGLLTDT. The complete CDR3 sequence is CASSRPGLLTDTQYF.

A word on this clone: The CDR3 extends 3 residues past the end of the read, so its final part is completed from the germline J gene. This rearrangement joins TRBV10-3 to TRBJ1-1; TRBD1 aligns across 7 bases. Germline V CDR1 and CDR2: ENHRY, SYGVKD. CDR3 length: 15 residues. The trim removed 4 bases at V and 3 bases at J, leaving 8 bases unmatched. The CDR3 DNA, read in part, is TGTGCCATCAGTGGGCGACAGGGCGGGGACACTGAA. Protein: CAISGRQGGDTE. The CDR3 in its entirety is CAISGRQGGDTEAFF.

CDR3 amino acids: CAWSLDFQETQYF. CDR3 bases read: TGTGCCTGGAGTCTGGACTTCCAAGAGACC. V usage is TRBV30 and J usage is TRBJ2-5; D is possibly TRBD2 (5 bases). The sequenced fragment ends 3 residues before the CDR3 boundary, so the rest is inferred from the germline J gene. The germline V gene has CDR1 GTSNPN and CDR2 SVGIG (reference sequence). The CDR3 runs to 13 residues. The ends were cut back, 2 bases at V and 1 base at J, with 8 bases in the middle.

For this clone: The read gets to within 3 residues of the CDR3 end, and the germline J gene fills in the rest. The chain employs TRBV6-4 and TRBJ2-1; 7 bases are a match to TRBD2. Looked up from germline, CDR1 is MRHNA and CDR2 is SNTAGT. Losses at the gene ends were 5 bases for V and 6 bases for J; bases not matched to a gene: 10. The CDR3 loop spans 15 amino acids. The CDR3 sequence: CASSLSSSGVNEQFF. The covered CDR3 bases are TGTGCCAGCAGTTTGTCATCCAGCGGGGTCAATGAG.

About this clone: The read ends 3 residues early relative to the CDR3; the germline J gene fills the gap. The V call is TRBV7-9, the J call TRBJ1-2; 8 positions match TRBD1. This CDR3 is 15 amino acids long. Germline-derived CDR1 and CDR2 are SEHNR and FQNEAQ (reference sequence). CDR3 protein: CASSARTGWRHDYTF. The DNA read from the CDR3 is TGTGCCAGCAGCGCCCGGACAGGGTGGAGACACGAC. Based on the CDR3 plus reference TRBV7-9 and TRBJ1-2, the full variable domain is DTGVSQNPRHKITKRGQNVTFRCDPISEHNRLYWYRQTLGQGPEFLTYFQNEAQLEKSRLLSDRFSAERPKGSFSTLEIQRTEQGDSAMYLCASSARTGWRHDYTFGSGTRLTVV.

The CDR3 loop is CSVEQGQGNSYEQYF. CDR3 DNA, as far as it was read: TGCAGCGTTGAGCAGGGACAGGGAAATTCCTACGAG. This chain connects TRBV29-1 to TRBJ2-7; 9 positions match TRBD1. The read falls 3 residues short of the CDR3 end, and the missing part is taken from the germline J gene. Germline CDR1 is SQVTM and CDR2 is ANQGSEA. Trimming removed 3 bases from V and 1 base from J; junction bases left unmatched: 7. The CDR3 runs 15 residues.

Concerning this clone: The CDR3 extends 3 residues past the end of the read, so its final part is completed from the germline J gene. The genes are TRBV18 and TRBJ1-1; TRBD1 agrees at 9 bases. Germline CDR1 and CDR2: KGHSH and LQKENI. CDR3 length equals 16 residues. V lost 3 bases to trimming and J lost 0 bases; unmatched junction nucleotides: 5. CDR3 loop: CASSPGQGRVNTEAFF. The part of the CDR3 DNA that was read is TGTGCCAGCTCACCGGGACAGGGAAGGGTGAACACTGAA.